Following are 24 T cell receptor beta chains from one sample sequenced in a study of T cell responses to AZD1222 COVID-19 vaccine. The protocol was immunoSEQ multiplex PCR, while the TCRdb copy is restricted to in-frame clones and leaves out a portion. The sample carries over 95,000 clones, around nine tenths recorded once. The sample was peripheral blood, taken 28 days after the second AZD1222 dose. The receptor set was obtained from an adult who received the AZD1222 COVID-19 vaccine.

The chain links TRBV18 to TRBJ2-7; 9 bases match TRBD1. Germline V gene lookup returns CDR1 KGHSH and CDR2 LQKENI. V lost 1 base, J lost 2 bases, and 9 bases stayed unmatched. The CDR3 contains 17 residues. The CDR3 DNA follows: TGTGCCAGCTCACCACGACTCGGACAGGGGAAAACCTACGAGCAGTACTTC. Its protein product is CASSPRLGQGKTYEQYF.

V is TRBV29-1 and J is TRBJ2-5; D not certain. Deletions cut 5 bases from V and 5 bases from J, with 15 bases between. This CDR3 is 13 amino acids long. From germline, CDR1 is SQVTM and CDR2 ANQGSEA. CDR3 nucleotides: TGCAGCGTTCTAAAGCCAGTAAGGGAGACCCAGTACTTC. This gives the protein CSVLKPVRETQYF.

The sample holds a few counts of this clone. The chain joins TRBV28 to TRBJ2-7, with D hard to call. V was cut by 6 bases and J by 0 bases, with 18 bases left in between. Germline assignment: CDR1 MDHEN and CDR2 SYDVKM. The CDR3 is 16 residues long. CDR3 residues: CASSPSGGVGSYEQYF. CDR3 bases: TGTGCCAGCAGCCCCTCTGGTGGGGTTGGCTCCTACGAGCAGTACTTC.

CDR3 coding DNA: TGTGCCATCAGTGAGTCGAGGGCGGTACAAGAGACCCAGTACTTC. This translates into CAISESRAVQETQYF. This chain connects TRBV10-3 to TRBJ2-5; weak D call: TRBD2 (5 bases). Trimming took off 0 bases at V and 2 bases at J, with 10 bases between the two ends. This CDR3 comprises 15 residues. In germline, CDR1 is ENHRY, CDR2 SYGVKD.

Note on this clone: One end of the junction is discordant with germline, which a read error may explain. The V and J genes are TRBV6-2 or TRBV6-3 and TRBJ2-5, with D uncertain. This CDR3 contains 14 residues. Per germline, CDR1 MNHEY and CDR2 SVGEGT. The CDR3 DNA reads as TGTGCCAGCAGTTACTTTTCCGGCCAAGGGACCCAGTACTTC. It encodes CASSYFSGQGTQYF.

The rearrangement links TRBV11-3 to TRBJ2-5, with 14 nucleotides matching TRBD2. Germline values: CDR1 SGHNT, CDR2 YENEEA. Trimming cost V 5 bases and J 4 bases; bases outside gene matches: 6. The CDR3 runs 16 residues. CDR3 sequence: CASSHRLAGGRETQYF. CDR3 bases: TGTGCCAGCAGCCACCGACTAGCGGGAGGGCGAGAGACCCAGTACTTC.

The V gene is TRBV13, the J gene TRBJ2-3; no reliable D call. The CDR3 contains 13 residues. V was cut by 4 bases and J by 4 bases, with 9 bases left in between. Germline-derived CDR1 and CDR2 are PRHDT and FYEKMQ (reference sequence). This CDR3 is CASSSPGSDTQYF. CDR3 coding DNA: TGTGCCAGCAGCTCCCCCGGGTCAGATACGCAGTATTTT.

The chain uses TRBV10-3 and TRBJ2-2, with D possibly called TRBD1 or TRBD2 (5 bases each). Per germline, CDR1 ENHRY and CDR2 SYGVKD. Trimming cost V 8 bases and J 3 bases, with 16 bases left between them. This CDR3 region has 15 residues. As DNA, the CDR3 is TGTGCCATCCGGCCGGGGAAGGGGTACACCGGGGAGCTGTTTTTT. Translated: CAIRPGKGYTGELFF.

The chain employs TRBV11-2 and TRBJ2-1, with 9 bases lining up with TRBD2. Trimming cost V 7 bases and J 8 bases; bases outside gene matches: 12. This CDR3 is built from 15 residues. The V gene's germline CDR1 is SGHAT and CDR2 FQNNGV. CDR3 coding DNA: TGTGCCAGCATTTCCTCCGGGACTAGCATGGATGAGCAGTTCTTC. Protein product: CASISSGTSMDEQFF.

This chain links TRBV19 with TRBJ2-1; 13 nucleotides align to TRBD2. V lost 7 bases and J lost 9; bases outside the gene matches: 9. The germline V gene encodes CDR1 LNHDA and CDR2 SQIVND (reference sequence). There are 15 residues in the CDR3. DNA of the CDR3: TGTGCCAGTAAGGAAGGACTAGCGGGAGTTGGTGAGCAGTTCTTC. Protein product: CASKEGLAGVGEQFF. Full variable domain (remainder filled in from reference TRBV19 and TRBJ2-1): DGGITQSPKYLFRKEGQNVTLSCEQNLNHDAMYWYRQDPGQGLRLIYYSQIVNDFQKGDIAEGYSVSREKKESFPLTVTSAQKNPTAFYLCASKEGLAGVGEQFFGPGTRLTVL.

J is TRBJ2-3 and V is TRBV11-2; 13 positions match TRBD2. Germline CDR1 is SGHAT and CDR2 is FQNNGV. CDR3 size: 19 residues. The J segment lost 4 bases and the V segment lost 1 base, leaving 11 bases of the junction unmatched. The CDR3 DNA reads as TGTGCCAGCAGCTTAGTAGCTCGACTAGCGGGAGGAAAGGCAGATACGCAGTATTTT. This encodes CASSLVARLAGGKADTQYF.

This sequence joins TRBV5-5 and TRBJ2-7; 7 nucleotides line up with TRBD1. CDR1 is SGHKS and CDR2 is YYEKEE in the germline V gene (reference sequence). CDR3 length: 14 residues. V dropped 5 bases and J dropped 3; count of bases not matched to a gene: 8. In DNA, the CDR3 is TGTGCCAGCAGTCCCGGGACAGTTTACTACGAGCAGTACTTC. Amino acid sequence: CASSPGTVYYEQYF.

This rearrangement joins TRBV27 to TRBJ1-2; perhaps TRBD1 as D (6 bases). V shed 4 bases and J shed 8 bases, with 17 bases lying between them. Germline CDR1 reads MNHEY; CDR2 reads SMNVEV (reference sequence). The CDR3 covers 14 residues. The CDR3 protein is CASSSRQGIGGYTF. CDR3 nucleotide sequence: TGTGCCAGCAGTTCACGCCAGGGGATTGGGGGCTACACCTTC.

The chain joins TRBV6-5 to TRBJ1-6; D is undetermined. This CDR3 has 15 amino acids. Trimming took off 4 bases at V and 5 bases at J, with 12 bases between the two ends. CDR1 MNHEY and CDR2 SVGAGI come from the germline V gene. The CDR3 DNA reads TGTGCCAGCAGTTTACAAGGACCTCATAATTCACCCCTCCACTTT. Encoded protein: CASSLQGPHNSPLHF.

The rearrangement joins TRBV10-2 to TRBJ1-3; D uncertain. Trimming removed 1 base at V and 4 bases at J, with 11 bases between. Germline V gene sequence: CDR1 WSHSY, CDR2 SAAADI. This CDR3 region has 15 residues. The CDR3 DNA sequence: TGCGCCAGCAGTGAGTTCGGCCACGCAGGAAACACCATATATTTT. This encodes CASSEFGHAGNTIYF.

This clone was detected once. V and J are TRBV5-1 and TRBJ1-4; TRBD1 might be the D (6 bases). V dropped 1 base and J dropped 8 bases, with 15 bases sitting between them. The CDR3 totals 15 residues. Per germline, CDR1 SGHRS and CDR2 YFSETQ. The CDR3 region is CASSLIGDNNEKLFF. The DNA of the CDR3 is TGCGCCAGCAGCTTGATTGGGGACAACAACGAAAAACTGTTTTTT.

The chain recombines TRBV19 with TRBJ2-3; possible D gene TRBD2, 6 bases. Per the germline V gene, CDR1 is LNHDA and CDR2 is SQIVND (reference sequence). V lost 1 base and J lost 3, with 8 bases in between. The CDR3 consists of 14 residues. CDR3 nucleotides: TGTGCCAGTAGTATAGGGGGGGTTACAGATACGCAGTATTTT. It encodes CASSIGGVTDTQYF.

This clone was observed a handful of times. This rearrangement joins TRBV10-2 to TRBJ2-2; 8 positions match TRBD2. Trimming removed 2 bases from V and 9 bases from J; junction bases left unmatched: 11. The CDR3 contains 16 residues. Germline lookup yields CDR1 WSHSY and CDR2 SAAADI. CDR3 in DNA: TGCGCCAGCAGTGAGGATATAGCGGGATTTTTCCGGGAGCTGTTTTTT. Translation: CASSEDIAGFFRELFF.

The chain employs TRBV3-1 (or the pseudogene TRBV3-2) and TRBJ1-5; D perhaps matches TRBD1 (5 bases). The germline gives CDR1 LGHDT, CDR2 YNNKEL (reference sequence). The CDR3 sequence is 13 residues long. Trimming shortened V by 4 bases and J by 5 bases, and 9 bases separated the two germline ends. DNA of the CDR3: TGTGCCAGCAGCCCGGGGACCCATCAGCCCCAGCATTTT. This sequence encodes CASSPGTHQPQHF.

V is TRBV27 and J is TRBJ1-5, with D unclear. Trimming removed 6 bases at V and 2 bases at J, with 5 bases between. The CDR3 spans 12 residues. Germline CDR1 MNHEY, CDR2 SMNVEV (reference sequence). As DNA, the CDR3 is TGTGCCAGCAGGGAGGGCAATCAGCCCCAGCATTTT. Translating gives CASREGNQPQHF.

CDR3 in amino acids: CASSQGTDNEQFF. The CDR3 DNA reads TGTGCCAGCAGCCAAGGGACAGACAATGAGCAGTTCTTC. The chain uses TRBV3-1 (or the pseudogene TRBV3-2) and TRBJ2-1; TRBD1 might be the D (6 bases). V lost 1 base, J lost 5 bases, and 6 bases lay in between. There are 13 residues in the CDR3. Germline CDR1 is LGHDT and CDR2 is YNNKEL (reference sequence).

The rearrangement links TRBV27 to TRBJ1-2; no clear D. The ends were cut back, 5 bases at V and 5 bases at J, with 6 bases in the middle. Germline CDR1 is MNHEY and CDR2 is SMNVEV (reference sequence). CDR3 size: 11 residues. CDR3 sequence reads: CASSRGYGYTF. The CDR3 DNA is TGTGCCAGCAGTCGGGGTTATGGCTACACCTTC.

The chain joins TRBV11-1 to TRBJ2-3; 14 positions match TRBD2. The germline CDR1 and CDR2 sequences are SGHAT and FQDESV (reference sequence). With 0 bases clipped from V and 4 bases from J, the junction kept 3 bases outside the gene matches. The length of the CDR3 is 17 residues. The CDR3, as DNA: TGTGCCAGCAGCTTAGCGGTGACTAGCGGGAGGGCAGATACGCAGTATTTT. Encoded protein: CASSLAVTSGRADTQYF.

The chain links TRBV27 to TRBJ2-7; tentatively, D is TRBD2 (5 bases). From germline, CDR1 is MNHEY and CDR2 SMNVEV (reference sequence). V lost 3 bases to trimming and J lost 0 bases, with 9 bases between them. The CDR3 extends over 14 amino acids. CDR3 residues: CASSFGENSYEQYF. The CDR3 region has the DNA TGTGCCAGCAGTTTTGGGGAGAACTCCTACGAGCAGTACTTC.